This entry features one TCR beta chain sequence. These data originate in a study of shared clonotypes between healthy human individuals. The table came from immunoSEQ multiplex PCR; TCRdb's copy has only in-frame clones and leaves some out. The table includes about 1 million clones, approximately 80% detected once. This TCR was recovered from a young man in good health. Some clones in this sample may be carry-over from other donors' samples. Input material: memory CD4+ T cells from PBMCs. Subset described: CD45RA-negative fraction.

CDR3 DNA sequence: TGTGCCAGCAGCTTAGTCTTAGGCGGGACAGGGGGCGTAAAGAACTATGGCTACACCTTC. It codes for CASSLVLGGTGGVKNYGYTF. The rearrangement uses TRBV7-6 and TRBJ1-2, with 12 bases identical to TRBD1. Germline lookup yields CDR1 SGHVS and CDR2 FNYEAQ. V was pared by 1 base and J by 2 bases, with 14 bases of the junction left unmatched. CDR3 size: 20 residues.